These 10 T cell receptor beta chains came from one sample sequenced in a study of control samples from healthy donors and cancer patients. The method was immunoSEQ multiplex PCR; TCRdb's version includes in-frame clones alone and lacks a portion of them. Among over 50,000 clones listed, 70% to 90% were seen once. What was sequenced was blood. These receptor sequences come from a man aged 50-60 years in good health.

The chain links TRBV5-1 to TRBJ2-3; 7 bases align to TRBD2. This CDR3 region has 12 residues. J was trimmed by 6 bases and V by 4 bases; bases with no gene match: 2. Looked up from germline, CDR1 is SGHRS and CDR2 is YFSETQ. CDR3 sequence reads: CASSPGGDTQYF. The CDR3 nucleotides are TGCGCCAGCAGCCCCGGGGGGGATACGCAGTATTTT.

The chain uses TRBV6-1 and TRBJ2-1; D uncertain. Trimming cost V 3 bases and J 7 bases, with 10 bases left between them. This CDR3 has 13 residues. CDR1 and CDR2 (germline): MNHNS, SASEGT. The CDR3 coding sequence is TGTGCCAGCAGTGAGCAGGTTAGAAATGAGCAGTTCTTC. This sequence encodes CASSEQVRNEQFF.

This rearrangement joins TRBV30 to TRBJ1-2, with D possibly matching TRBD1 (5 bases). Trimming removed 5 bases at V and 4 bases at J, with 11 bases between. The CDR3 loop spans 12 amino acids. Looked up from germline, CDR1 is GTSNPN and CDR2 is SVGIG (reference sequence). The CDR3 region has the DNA TGTGCCTGGGCCGGGACGGCCTATGGCTACACCTTC. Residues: CAWAGTAYGYTF. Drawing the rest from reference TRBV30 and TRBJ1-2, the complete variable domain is SQTIHQWPATLVQPVGSPLSLECTVEGTSNPNLYWYRQAAGRGLQLLFYSVGIGQISSEVPQNLSASRPQDRQFILSSKKLLLSDSGFYLCAWAGTAYGYTFGSGTRLTVV.

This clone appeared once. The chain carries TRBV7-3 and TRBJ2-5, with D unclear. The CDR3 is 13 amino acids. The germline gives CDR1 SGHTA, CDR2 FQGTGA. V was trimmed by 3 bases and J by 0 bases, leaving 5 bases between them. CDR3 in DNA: TGTGCCAGCAGCTTTTCGTACCAAGAGACCCAGTACTTC. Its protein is CASSFSYQETQYF.

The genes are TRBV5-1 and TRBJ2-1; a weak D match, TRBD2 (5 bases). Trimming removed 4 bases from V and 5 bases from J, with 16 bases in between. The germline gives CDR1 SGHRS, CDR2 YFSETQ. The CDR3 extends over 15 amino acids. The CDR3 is CASSPGSSRNNEQFF. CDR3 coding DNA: TGCGCCAGCAGCCCCGGGTCTAGCAGGAACAATGAGCAGTTCTTC.

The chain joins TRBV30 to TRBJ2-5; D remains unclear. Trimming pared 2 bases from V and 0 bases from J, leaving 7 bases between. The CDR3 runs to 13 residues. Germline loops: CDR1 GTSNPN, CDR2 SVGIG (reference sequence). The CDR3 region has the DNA TGTGCCTGGAGTATCGGACACCAAGAGACCCAGTACTTC. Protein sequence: CAWSIGHQETQYF. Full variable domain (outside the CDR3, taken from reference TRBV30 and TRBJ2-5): SQTIHQWPATLVQPVGSPLSLECTVEGTSNPNLYWYRQAAGRGLQLLFYSVGIGQISSEVPQNLSASRPQDRQFILSSKKLLLSDSGFYLCAWSIGHQETQYFGPGTRLLVL.

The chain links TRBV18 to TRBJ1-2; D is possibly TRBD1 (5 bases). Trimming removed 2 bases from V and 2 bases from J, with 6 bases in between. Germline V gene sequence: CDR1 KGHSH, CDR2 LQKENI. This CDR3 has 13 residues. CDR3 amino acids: CASSPGGNYGYTF. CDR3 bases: TGTGCCAGCTCACCAGGGGGGAACTATGGCTACACCTTC.

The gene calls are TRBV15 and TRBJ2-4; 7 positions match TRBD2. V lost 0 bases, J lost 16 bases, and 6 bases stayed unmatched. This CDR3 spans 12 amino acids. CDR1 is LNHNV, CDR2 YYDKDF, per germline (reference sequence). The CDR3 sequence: CATSRDGGERYF. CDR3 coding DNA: TGTGCCACCAGCAGAGATGGGGGGGAAAGATACTTC.

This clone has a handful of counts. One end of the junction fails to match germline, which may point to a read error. The chain's CDR3 is CASASHEQYF. CDR3 nucleotides: TGTGCCAGCGCCTCCCACGAGCAGTACTTC. This chain joins TRBV28 and TRBJ2-7; no reliable D call. In germline, CDR1 is MDHEN, CDR2 SYDVKM. This CDR3 has 10 amino acids.

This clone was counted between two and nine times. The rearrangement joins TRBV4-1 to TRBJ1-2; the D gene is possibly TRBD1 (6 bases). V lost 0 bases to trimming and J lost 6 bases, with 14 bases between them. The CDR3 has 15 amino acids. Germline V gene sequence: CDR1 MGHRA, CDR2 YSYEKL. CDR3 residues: CASSQDWAGADGYTF. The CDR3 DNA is TGCGCCAGCAGCCAAGATTGGGCGGGGGCTGATGGCTACACCTTC.